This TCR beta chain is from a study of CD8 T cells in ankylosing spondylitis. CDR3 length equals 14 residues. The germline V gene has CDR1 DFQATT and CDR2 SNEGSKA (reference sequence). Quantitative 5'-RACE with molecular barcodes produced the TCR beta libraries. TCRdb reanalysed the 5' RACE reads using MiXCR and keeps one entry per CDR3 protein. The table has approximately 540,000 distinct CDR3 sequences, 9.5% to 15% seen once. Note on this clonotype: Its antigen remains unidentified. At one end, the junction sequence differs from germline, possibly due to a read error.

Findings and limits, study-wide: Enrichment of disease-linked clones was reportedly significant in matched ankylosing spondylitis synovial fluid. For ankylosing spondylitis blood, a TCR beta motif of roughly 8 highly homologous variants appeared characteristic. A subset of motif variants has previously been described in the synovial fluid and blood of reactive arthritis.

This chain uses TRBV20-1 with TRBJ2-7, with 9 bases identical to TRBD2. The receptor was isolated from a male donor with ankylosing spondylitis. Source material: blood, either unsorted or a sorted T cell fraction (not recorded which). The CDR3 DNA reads TGCAGTGCTATTAATAGCGGGAGTTCCTTCGAGCAGTACTTC. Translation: CSAINSGSSFEQYF.